This entry concerns a single T cell receptor beta chain. Its antigen is unknown. This entry comes from a study of T cell responses to AZD1222 COVID-19 vaccine. General study results and limits: Only six people who got AZD1222 tested seropositive at baseline. The donor cohort was predominantly white British with a female majority, and clonal diversity may have been underestimated.

Germline V CDR1 and CDR2: SGHRS, YFSETQ. V shed 0 bases and J 4 bases; nucleotides not matched to a gene: 5. The CDR3 length is 17 residues. Sequencing was performed with immunoSEQ multiplex PCR; in TCRdb, only in-frame clones are kept and a portion is missing. The table includes roughly 150,000 clones, about 90% detected once. The sample was peripheral blood, taken 28 days after the second AZD1222 dose. The genes are TRBV5-1 and TRBJ1-6, with 9 positions matching TRBD1. The sequence came from an adult who received the AZD1222 COVID-19 vaccine. This CDR3 is CASSLGDRDRYNSPLHF. The CDR3, as DNA: TGCGCCAGCAGCTTGGGGGACAGGGATCGATATAATTCACCCCTCCACTTT.